A single sample is the source of the 10 T cell receptor beta chains below, sequenced in a study of blood T cell repertoires in COVID-19. Generated by immunoSEQ multiplex PCR, the TCRdb table keeps only in-frame clones and is missing some. The sample carries some 310,000 clones, nearly 90% recorded once. The sequenced sample was peripheral blood. Receptors were obtained from a woman aged 40 to 50 with COVID-19, enrolled during active disease.

The chain uses TRBV6-6 and TRBJ1-1, with 7 bases that match TRBD1. Germline-derived CDR1 and CDR2 are MNHNY and SVGAGI (reference sequence). Unmatched junction bases numbered 5, after V lost 2 bases and J lost 2 bases. The CDR3 consists of 15 residues. The chain's CDR3 is CASSYGQVGNTEAFF. The CDR3 DNA follows: TGTGCCAGCAGTTACGGACAGGTGGGAAACACTGAAGCTTTCTTT.

The V and J genes are TRBV7-2 and TRBJ1-1; D is uncertain. The germline V gene has CDR1 SGHTA and CDR2 FQGNSA. Trimming stripped 6 bases from V and 11 bases from J, with 19 bases between. This CDR3 is built from 13 residues. The CDR3 reads CASSLIGKRDAFF. CDR3 in DNA: TGTGCCAGCAGTCTGATTGGGAAGAGGGATGCTTTCTTT. Combining the CDR3 with reference TRBV7-2 and TRBJ1-1 gives the whole variable domain GAGVSQSPSNKVTEKGKDVELRCDPISGHTALYWYRQSLGQGLEFLIYFQGNSAPDKSGLPSDRFSAERTGGSVSTLTIQRTQQEDSAVYLCASSLIGKRDAFFGQGTRLTVV.

This chain connects TRBV9 to TRBJ2-3; no firm D call. V was shortened by 4 bases and J by 0 bases, with 12 bases between the two germline ends. The CDR3 is made up of 15 amino acids. Germline CDR1 reads SGDLS; CDR2 reads YYNGEE. The CDR3 reads CASSSHGPSTDTQYF. In DNA form, the CDR3 reads TGTGCCAGCAGCTCTCATGGCCCTAGCACAGATACGCAGTATTTT.

With respect to this clone: Other DNA sequences in the same sample also yield this CDR3. The chain uses TRBV5-1 and TRBJ2-6; D remains unclear. The CDR3 sequence is 15 residues long. V lost 4 bases and J lost 0, with 8 bases in between. From germline, CDR1 is SGHRS and CDR2 YFSETQ. The CDR3, as DNA: TGCGCCAGCAGCCTTTCTCCCTCTGGGGCCAACGTCCTGACTTTC. It specifies CASSLSPSGANVLTF.

This clone occurred once. V usage is TRBV30 and J usage is TRBJ1-5; TRBD1 might be the D (5 bases). There are 14 residues in the CDR3. V lost 3 bases and J lost 6, with 15 bases in between. Germline V gene lookup returns CDR1 GTSNPN and CDR2 SVGIG (reference sequence). The CDR3 loop is CAWRTPGGGQPQHF. CDR3 DNA sequence: TGTGCCTGGAGAACACCCGGGGGAGGTCAGCCCCAGCATTTT.

V usage is TRBV7-3 and J usage is TRBJ1-1; TRBD1 matches 10 bases. Germline V gives CDR1 SGHTA, CDR2 FQGTGA. The CDR3 runs 15 residues. V shed 3 bases, J shed 5 bases, and the junction held 6 bases outside the gene matches. The DNA for the CDR3 is TGTGCCAGCAGCTTCCAGGGACAGGGGCGGACTGAAGCTTTCTTT. The encoded protein is CASSFQGQGRTEAFF.

J is TRBJ2-7 and V is TRBV7-2; 7 positions agree with TRBD1. Germline CDR1 SGHTA, CDR2 FQGNSA. Germline trimming cut 2 bases from V and 4 bases from J; bases unmatched to any gene: 8. The CDR3 loop spans 15 amino acids. CDR3 bases: TGTGCCAGCAGCTTAATCGGGACAGCAGGGTACGAGCAGTACTTC. It yields the protein CASSLIGTAGYEQYF.

CDR3 amino acids: CASSLGRAYGYTF. The CDR3 DNA sequence: TGTGCCAGCAGTTTGGGCAGGGCCTATGGCTACACCTTC. The rearrangement uses TRBV27 and TRBJ1-2, with D maybe TRBD1 (5 bases). The germline CDR1 and CDR2 sequences are MNHEY and SMNVEV (reference sequence). The CDR3 is made up of 13 amino acids. The V gene lost 3 bases and the J gene lost 4 bases, with 9 bases spanning the gap.

This clone showed up just a few times. This sequence joins TRBV6-5 and TRBJ2-7; 8 nucleotides align to TRBD1. The germline V gene encodes CDR1 MNHEY and CDR2 SVGAGI. V lost 6 bases and J lost 5; bases outside the gene matches: 9. There are 14 residues in the CDR3. As DNA, the CDR3 is TGTGCCAGCAGGCGCTGGACAGGGTGGAACGAGCAGTACTTC. Its translation is CASRRWTGWNEQYF.

The rearrangement uses TRBV30 and TRBJ1-3, with TRBD1 as a possible D gene (6 bases). The ends were cut back, 0 bases at V and 0 bases at J, with 12 bases in the middle. This CDR3 spans 16 amino acids. Germline assignment: CDR1 GTSNPN and CDR2 SVGIG (reference sequence). CDR3 in amino acids: CAWSVRAGDSGNTIYF. CDR3 sequence (DNA): TGTGCCTGGAGTGTACGAGCAGGGGACTCTGGAAACACCATATATTTT.